This is a list of T cell receptor beta chains from one sample in a study of cytomegalovirus exposure and HLA in healthy donors. Assay used: immunoSEQ multiplex PCR; TCRdb lists only in-frame clones, some missing. Among around 70,000 clones, around 95% were seen once, and the ten largest hold about 3.5%. The sequenced material came from PBMCs. The receptor set was obtained from a man aged 18 to 35 in good health and CMV-seronegative. Each CDR3 is given with its conserved first and last residue. The order of the fields is V gene, J gene, CDR3 length, D gene, CDR3 protein. D genes are given only for firm matches.

TRBV30	TRBJ1-5	13	-	CAWSVGGDQPQHF
TRBV7-9	TRBJ2-7	14	TRBD1	CASRDSGQPYEQYF
TRBV1	TRBJ1-2	15	-	CTRGGGTGSNYGYTF
TRBV6-5	TRBJ1-5	15	TRBD1	CASSPGTGGYQPQHF
TRBV19	TRBJ2-1	13	-	CASSAEFYNEQFF
TRBV5-4	TRBJ2-7	14	-	CASSFDGGPYEQYF
TRBV19	TRBJ2-1	14	TRBD2	CASKSGGIYNEQFF
TRBV27	TRBJ2-1	17	-	CASSSKLAGKIYNEQFF
TRBV6-6	TRBJ1-1	13	TRBD1	CASRPTGVSWAFF
TRBV27	TRBJ2-5	18	-	CASSSFTRGRGEEETQYF
TRBV11-2	TRBJ2-3	16	TRBD2	CASRQSFAGVGDTQYF
TRBV28	TRBJ1-2	13	TRBD1	CASQTTGAIGYTF
TRBV19	TRBJ1-2	13	TRBD1	CASSIGTGGGYTF
TRBV19	TRBJ1-3	16	-	CASSIQGPSSGNTIYF
TRBV6-5	TRBJ1-5	15	TRBD1	CASSQGQGAYQPQHF
TRBV7-2	TRBJ2-3	17	TRBD2	CASSTGQLAGASDTQYF
TRBV10-3	TRBJ1-2	16	TRBD1	CAITRGAGLDNYGYTF
TRBV6-1	TRBJ1-2	13	TRBD1	CASRAGTGSGYTF
TRBV28	TRBJ2-3	11	-	CASANPNLQYF
TRBV7-9	TRBJ2-5	18	TRBD1	CASSSRQGGRVGQETQYF
TRBV5-8	TRBJ2-3	16	TRBD1	CASSRGQGAYTDTQYF
TRBV27	TRBJ1-5	13	-	CASSFLERGPQHF
TRBV5-1	TRBJ1-1	15	TRBD1	CASRRGTVKDLPAFF
TRBV30	TRBJ2-3	17	-	CAWSSWETVDGTDTQYF
TRBV29-1	TRBJ1-2	15	-	CSVEGGGPANYGYTF
TRBV28	TRBJ1-5	15	TRBD1	CASRSLFGTDQPQHF
TRBV7-2	TRBJ2-6	19	-	CASSLEGGAGVSGANVLTF
TRBV7-8	TRBJ2-3	17	-	CASSLVARLGITDTQYF
TRBV28	TRBJ1-1	14	-	CASRRSGSNTEAFF
TRBV29-1	TRBJ2-7	11	TRBD2	CSVGGGYEQYF
TRBV9	TRBJ2-7	14	TRBD2	CASSPGAGATEQYF